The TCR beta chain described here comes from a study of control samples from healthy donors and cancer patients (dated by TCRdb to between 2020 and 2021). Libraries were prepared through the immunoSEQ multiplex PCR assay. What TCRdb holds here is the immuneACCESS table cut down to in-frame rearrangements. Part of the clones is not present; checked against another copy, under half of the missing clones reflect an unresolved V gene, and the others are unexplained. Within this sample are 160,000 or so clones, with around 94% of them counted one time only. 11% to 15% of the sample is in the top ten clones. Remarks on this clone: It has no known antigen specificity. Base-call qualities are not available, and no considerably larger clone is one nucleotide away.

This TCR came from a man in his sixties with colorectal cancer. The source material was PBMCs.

The CDR3 region has the sequence CASSLGPQGLNEKLFF. The bases read TGCGCCAGCAGCTTGGGTCCACAGGGCCTTAATGAAAAACTGTTTTTT. The sequence joins TRBV5-1 to TRBJ1-4; the D gene is possibly TRBD1, with 6 bases matching. The germline V gene provides CDR1 SGHRS and CDR2 YFSETQ. From the cysteine through the phenylalanine, the CDR3 covers 16 amino acids. The retained sequence is limited to the CDR3, 48 bases, with the frame set at the first base. The germline ends are 13 bases apart after V is trimmed by 0 bases and J by 4 bases.